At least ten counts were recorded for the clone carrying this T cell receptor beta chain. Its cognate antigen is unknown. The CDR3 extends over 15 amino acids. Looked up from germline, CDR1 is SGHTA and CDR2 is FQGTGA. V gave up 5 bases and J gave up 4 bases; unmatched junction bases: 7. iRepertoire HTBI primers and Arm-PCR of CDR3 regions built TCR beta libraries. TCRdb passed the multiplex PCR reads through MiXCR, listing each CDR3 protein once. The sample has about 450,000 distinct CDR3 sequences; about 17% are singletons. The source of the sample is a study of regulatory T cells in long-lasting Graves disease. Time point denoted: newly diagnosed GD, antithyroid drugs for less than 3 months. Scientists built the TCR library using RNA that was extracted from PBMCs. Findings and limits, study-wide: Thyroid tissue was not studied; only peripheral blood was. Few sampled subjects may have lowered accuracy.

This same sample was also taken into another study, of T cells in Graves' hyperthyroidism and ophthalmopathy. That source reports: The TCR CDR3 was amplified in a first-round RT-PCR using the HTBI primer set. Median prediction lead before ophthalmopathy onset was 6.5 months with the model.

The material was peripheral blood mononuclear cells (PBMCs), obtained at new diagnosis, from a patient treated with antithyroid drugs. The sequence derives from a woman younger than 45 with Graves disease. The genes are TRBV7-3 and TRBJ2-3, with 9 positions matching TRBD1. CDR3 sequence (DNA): TGTGCCAGCAGCAAACAGGGGGCGAAGGCAGATACGCAGTATTTT. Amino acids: CASSKQGAKADTQYF. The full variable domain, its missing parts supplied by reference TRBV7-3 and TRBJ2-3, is GAGVSQTPSNKVTEKGKYVELRCDPISGHTALYWYRQSLGQGPEFLIYFQGTGAADDSGLPNDRFFAVRPEGSVSTLKIQRTERGDSAVYLCASSKQGAKADTQYFGPGTRLTVL.